This TCR beta chain is from a study of cytomegalovirus exposure and HLA in healthy donors. Turning to the study itself: Tens of millions of unique TCR sequences came from HLA-typed donors in an early release.

CDR1 and CDR2 (germline): WSHSY, SAAADI. The CDR3 extends over 13 amino acids. Trimming pared 2 bases from V and 0 bases from J, leaving 4 bases between. In the PCR, 60 Vbeta and 13 Jbeta primers were used. The data were produced by immunoSEQ multiplex PCR, yet TCRdb's version contains in-frame clones alone and is incomplete. The sample records approximately 150,000 clones, around 80% being singletons. This receptor was obtained from a woman aged 40 to 50 in good health and CMV-seronegative. The specimen sequenced was PBMCs. The chain combines TRBV10-2 with TRBJ1-1; D is unresolved. The CDR3 region is CASSESLNTEAFF. DNA for the CDR3: TGCGCCAGCAGTGAGAGCCTGAACACTGAAGCTTTCTTT.